The 31 T cell receptor beta chains listed next were all sequenced from one sample in a study of human T cells and chemical hapten exposure. MiXCR, run by TCRdb on the RACE reads, gives a single entry per CDR3 protein. The profile shows 130,000 or so distinct CDR3 sequences, approximately 9.5% of them singletons. This sample's time point: healthy volunteer bleed at 2 weeks. Whole blood that had not been fractionated was the source of extracted total RNA. Sequencing used whole blood. The receptor source for this set is a male donor in good health. Some clones in this sample may be carry-over from other donors' samples.

V usage is TRBV9 and J usage is TRBJ1-5; tentatively, D is TRBD1 (6 bases). The CDR3 runs to 15 residues. The V and J ends lost 3 bases and 5 bases respectively, with 15 bases between them. Germline V gives CDR1 SGDLS, CDR2 YYNGEE. DNA for the CDR3: TGTGCCAGCAGCGGTTCGGGGGGCGCGGATCAGCCCCAGCATTTT. Translated, it gives CASSGSGGADQPQHF.

The chain uses TRBV3-1 and TRBJ2-2, with 8 bases matching TRBD2. CDR3 size: 15 residues. Germline values: CDR1 LGHDT, CDR2 YNNKEL (reference sequence). Germline trimming cut 4 bases from V and 8 bases from J; bases unmatched to any gene: 9. Here the CDR3 DNA reads TGTGCCAGCAGCCTAATAGCGGGATTAAGTGGGGAGCTGTTTTTT. Translating gives CASSLIAGLSGELFF. Full variable domain (missing parts from reference TRBV3-1 and TRBJ2-2): DTAVSQTPKYLVTQMGNDKSIKCEQNLGHDTMYWYKQDSKKFLKIMFSYNNKELIINETVPNRFSPKSPDKAHLNLHINSLELGDSAVYFCASSLIAGLSGELFFGEGSRLTVL.

The chain joins TRBV7-9 to TRBJ2-1; 10 bases align to TRBD1. CDR1 is SEHNR, CDR2 FQNEAQ, per germline (reference sequence). This CDR3 is built from 15 residues. V lost 1 base to trimming and J lost 5 bases; unmatched junction nucleotides: 2. As DNA, the CDR3 is TGTGCCAGCAGCTTAGGACAGGGGGCCCACAATGAGCAGTTCTTC. Protein: CASSLGQGAHNEQFF.

The chain couples TRBV14 to TRBJ2-1; D gene uncertain. Trimming cost V 4 bases and J 0 bases, with 10 bases left between them. Per germline, CDR1 SGHDN and CDR2 FVKESK. The CDR3 extends over 15 amino acids. CDR3 sequence reads: CASSLSLHSYNEQFF. The CDR3 nucleotides are TGTGCCAGCAGCCTGTCGCTTCACTCCTACAATGAGCAGTTCTTC. Together with reference TRBV14 and TRBJ2-1, the CDR3 gives the full variable domain: EAGVTQFPSHSVIEKGQTVTLRCDPISGHDNLYWYRRVMGKEIKFLLHFVKESKQDESGMPNNRFLAERTGGTYSTLKVQPAELEDSGVYFCASSLSLHSYNEQFFGPGTRLTVL.

This clonotype has at least ten counts. The V and J genes are TRBV7-9 and TRBJ1-1; tentative D call: TRBD1 (5 bases). The V gene's germline CDR1 is SEHNR and CDR2 FQNEAQ (reference sequence). CDR3 length: 12 residues. Trimming cost V 5 bases and J 10 bases, with 14 bases left between them. The chain's CDR3 is CASSRGGLGAFF. CDR3 in DNA: TGTGCCAGCAGCCGCGGGGGTTTGGGAGCTTTCTTT.

CDR3: CASSPNGRPPTDTQYF. CDR3 DNA sequence: TGTGCCAGCTCACCGAACGGGAGGCCCCCCACAGATACGCAGTATTTT. V and J are TRBV18 and TRBJ2-3, with 7 bases fitting TRBD2. Germline CDR1 and CDR2: KGHSH and LQKENI. CDR3 length: 16 amino acids. V shed 3 bases, J shed 2 bases, and the junction held 8 bases outside the gene matches.

A few counts support this clonotype. This rearrangement joins TRBV6-5 to TRBJ2-3; TRBD2 aligns across 9 bases. The CDR3 is 15 residues long. Germline assignment: CDR1 MNHEY and CDR2 SVGAGI. Losses at the gene ends were 6 bases for V and 4 bases for J; bases not matched to a gene: 8. The CDR3 region is CASRTSGLAPDTQYF. The CDR3 DNA is TGTGCCAGCAGGACTTCGGGACTAGCCCCAGATACGCAGTATTTT.

This clonotype was observed many times. The J gene is TRBJ1-1, the V gene TRBV29-1; 8 nucleotides align to TRBD1. From germline, CDR1 is SQVTM and CDR2 ANQGSEA. V was pared by 5 bases and J by 4 bases, with 3 bases of the junction left unmatched. This CDR3 is built from 12 residues. CDR3 amino acids: CSVSQGGTEAFF. The CDR3 bases are TGCAGCGTTTCACAGGGGGGCACTGAAGCTTTCTTT.

The rearrangement joins TRBV4-2 to TRBJ2-7; D gene uncertain. CDR3 length: 10 amino acids. Trimming stripped 3 bases from V and 5 bases from J, with 2 bases between. Germline CDR1 and CDR2: LGHNA and YNFKEQ. The CDR3 is CASSQDEQYF. DNA for the CDR3: TGTGCCAGCAGCCAGGACGAGCAGTACTTC.

Many counts were recorded for this clonotype. The germline gene is not matched at one end of the junction; a read error may be the cause. The chain joins TRBV7-9 to TRBJ2-7; 8 bases line up with TRBD1. There are 17 residues in the CDR3. Per germline, CDR1 SEHNR and CDR2 FQNEAQ (reference sequence). The CDR3 DNA reads as TGTGCCAGCAGCATAGCTGGGAGCTTAGGACAGGGTTACGAGCAGTACTTC. It yields the protein CASSIAGSLGQGYEQYF.

This clonotype has ten or more counts. The rearrangement uses TRBV3-1 and TRBJ1-1; unclear D gene. Per the germline V gene, CDR1 is LGHDT and CDR2 is YNNKEL (reference sequence). V lost 0 bases, J lost 0 bases, and 8 bases lay in between. This CDR3 has 15 amino acids. The CDR3 loop reads CASSQEDGMNTEAFF. CDR3 DNA sequence: TGTGCCAGCAGCCAAGAGGACGGGATGAACACTGAAGCTTTCTTT.

The chain uses TRBV6-2 or TRBV6-3 and TRBJ2-7; D is unclear. Looked up from germline, CDR1 is MNHEY and CDR2 is SVGEGT. Trimming removed 5 bases at V and 0 bases at J, with 14 bases between. The CDR3 totals 15 residues. The CDR3 bases are TGTGCCAGCAGTCTTTCGGCAGGCGCCTCCTACGAGCAGTACTTC. This translates into CASSLSAGASYEQYF.

There are many counts of this clonotype. V and J are TRBV6-6 and TRBJ2-7; D is possibly TRBD2 (6 bases). The V end lost 4 bases, the J end lost 1 base, and 11 bases lay between the germline ends. Germline CDR1 and CDR2: MNHNY and SVGAGI (reference sequence). CDR3 length equals 14 residues. CDR3 DNA: TGTGCCAGCAGTTCCTCGGGACTTTCCTACGAGCAGTACTTC. Its protein product is CASSSSGLSYEQYF.

This clonotype was seen only a few times. This chain joins TRBV5-1 and TRBJ2-7, with 7 bases identical to TRBD2. Trimming cost V 4 bases and J 0 bases; bases outside gene matches: 7. Germline CDR1 and CDR2: SGHRS and YFSETQ. The length of the CDR3 is 15 residues. CDR3: CASSPRGGVSYEQYF. The CDR3 DNA follows: TGCGCCAGCAGCCCCCGGGGAGGGGTCTCCTACGAGCAGTACTTC.

This rearrangement joins TRBV5-1 to TRBJ2-7; 9 bases fit TRBD2. Trimming removed 3 bases from V and 0 bases from J; junction bases left unmatched: 4. The CDR3 contains 15 residues. Germline V CDR1 and CDR2: SGHRS, YFSETQ. The DNA for the CDR3 is TGCGCCAGCAGCTCGCCACTAGCGGGCTCCTACGAGCAGTACTTC. This gives the protein CASSSPLAGSYEQYF.

This clonotype has a count of ten or more. This chain joins TRBV20-1 and TRBJ1-1; D possibly corresponds to TRBD1 (6 bases). The CDR3 is 13 residues long. In germline, CDR1 is DFQATT, CDR2 SNEGSKA (reference sequence). V shed 6 bases and J shed 4 bases, with 15 bases lying between them. DNA for the CDR3: TGCAGTGCCGAGACAGGTTTGGGCACTGAAGCTTTCTTT. Residues: CSAETGLGTEAFF.

This clonotype turned up a few times. The rearrangement uses TRBV25-1 and TRBJ2-5, with 8 bases fitting TRBD2. CDR1 is MGHDK and CDR2 is SYGVNS in the germline V gene. The CDR3 extends over 14 amino acids. J gave up 4 bases and V 7 bases, and 8 bases lay outside the gene matches. This CDR3 reads CASNGGRLLETQYF. CDR3 DNA sequence: TGTGCCAGCAACGGCGGGAGGCTCTTAGAGACCCAGTACTTC. Together with reference TRBV25-1 and TRBJ2-5, the CDR3 gives the full variable domain: EADIYQTPRYLVIGTGKKITLECSQTMGHDKMYWYQQDPGMELHLIHYSYGVNSTEKGDLSSESTVSRIRTEHFPLTLESARPSHTSQYLCASNGGRLLETQYFGPGTRLLVL.

This clonotype was counted at least ten times. This chain links TRBV12-3 or TRBV12-4 with TRBJ2-1, with a weak D call TRBD2 (7 bases). V was clipped by 5 bases and J by 7 bases, with 15 bases between them. The CDR3 contains 14 residues. The CDR3 loop reads CASSLRGAGNEQFF. The DNA of the CDR3 is TGTGCCAGCAGTCTCAGGGGAGCGGGGAATGAGCAGTTCTTC.

This clonotype was observed at least ten times. The CDR3 DNA follows: TGCAGTGCTAGGTTACAGGGACCCCAAGAGACCCAGTACTTC. Its protein is CSARLQGPQETQYF. V and J are TRBV20-1 and TRBJ2-5; perhaps TRBD1 as D (6 bases). This CDR3 comprises 14 residues. The V gene lost 3 bases and the J gene lost 1 base, with 12 bases spanning the gap. The germline V gene encodes CDR1 DFQATT and CDR2 SNEGSKA (reference sequence).

This chain connects TRBV7-9 to TRBJ2-5, with a tentative D call TRBD1 (6 bases). The CDR3 extends over 15 amino acids. Trimming took off 6 bases at V and 5 bases at J, with 19 bases between the two ends. Germline V gene data show CDR1 as SEHNR and CDR2 as FQNEAQ (reference sequence). The CDR3, as DNA: TGTGCCAGCAGACAGACAGGCGACACGAAGGAGACCCAGTACTTC. Encoded protein: CASRQTGDTKETQYF.

V gene TRBV19 combines with J gene TRBJ1-4, with D perhaps matching TRBD1 (6 bases). Trimming shortened V by 5 bases and J by 6 bases, and 16 bases separated the two germline ends. Germline values: CDR1 LNHDA, CDR2 SQIVND (reference sequence). This CDR3 spans 15 amino acids. The DNA for the CDR3 is TGTGCCAGTAGTGCAACCGGGACAAGACATGAAAAACTGTTTTTT. It codes for CASSATGTRHEKLFF.

The chain links TRBV11-2 to TRBJ2-5, with TRBD2 identical over 14 bases. Germline V gene sequence: CDR1 SGHAT, CDR2 FQNNGV. Germline trimming cut 5 bases from V and 6 bases from J; bases unmatched to any gene: 17. This CDR3 is built from 19 residues. The CDR3 region has the DNA TGTGCCAGCAGCCGCCGTAGTGCGGGGACTAGCGGGGGAGAGAAGACCCAGTACTTC. Translating gives CASSRRSAGTSGGEKTQYF. Full variable domain (missing parts from reference TRBV11-2 and TRBJ2-5): EAGVAQSPRYKIIEKRQSVAFWCNPISGHATLYWYQQILGQGPKLLIQFQNNGVVDDSQLPKDRFSAERLKGVDSTLKIQPAKLEDSAVYLCASSRRSAGTSGGEKTQYFGPGTRLLVL.

The table lists this clonotype with a few counts. This chain connects TRBV20-1 to TRBJ2-1; 10 bases are shared with TRBD2. The CDR3 length is 18 residues. V lost 1 base, J lost 0 bases, and 9 bases stayed unmatched. Germline V gives CDR1 DFQATT, CDR2 SNEGSKA (reference sequence). Here the CDR3 reads CSARGTGTSVRSYNEQFF. CDR3 sequence (DNA): TGCAGTGCTAGAGGTACTGGGACTAGCGTACGCTCCTACAATGAGCAGTTCTTC.

The chain has TRBV5-1 and TRBJ2-3; D may be TRBD1 or TRBD2 (5 bases each). This CDR3 region has 12 residues. Germline V gene data show CDR1 as SGHRS and CDR2 as YFSETQ. V was cut by 4 bases and J by 5 bases, with 8 bases left in between. CDR3 protein: CASSRDGDTQYF. CDR3 nucleotides: TGCGCCAGCAGCAGGGACGGAGATACGCAGTATTTT.

V usage is TRBV6-2 or TRBV6-3 and J usage is TRBJ1-1; D is perhaps TRBD1 (5 bases). This CDR3 comprises 13 residues. In germline, CDR1 is MNHEY, CDR2 SVGEGT. V was pared by 1 base and J by 5 bases, with 8 bases between. CDR3 in amino acids: CASSYFRGTEAFF. For the CDR3, the DNA is TGTGCCAGCAGTTACTTCCGGGGGACTGAAGCTTTCTTT.

In its sample, this clonotype was seen a few times. The chain recombines TRBV20-1 with TRBJ2-5; the match to TRBD2 covers 8 bases. V lost 3 bases to trimming and J lost 5 bases; unmatched junction nucleotides: 11. The CDR3 extends over 15 amino acids. Germline CDR1 reads DFQATT; CDR2 reads SNEGSKA (reference sequence). CDR3 sequence (DNA): TGCAGTGCTAGTAGGCCGAGCGGGAGTAAGGAGACCCAGTACTTC. It is translated as CSASRPSGSKETQYF.

The sample holds many counts of this clonotype. CDR3 in amino acids: CASSDYPFVYEQYF. The CDR3 region has the DNA TGTGCCAGCAGTGATTACCCGTTCGTCTACGAGCAGTACTTC. V usage is TRBV6-1 and J usage is TRBJ2-7; D not resolved. The CDR3 sequence is 14 residues long. From germline, CDR1 is MNHNS and CDR2 SASEGT. V was trimmed by 3 bases and J by 3 bases, leaving 12 bases between them.

This clonotype was recorded at least ten times. DNA for the CDR3: TGTGCCAGCAGCGTAGGGGCAGGGGATGGAGATACGCAGTATTTT. Encoded protein: CASSVGAGDGDTQYF. This rearrangement joins TRBV9 to TRBJ2-3; the D gene is possibly TRBD1 (6 bases). The V end lost 0 bases, the J end lost 5 bases, and 13 bases lay between the germline ends. The CDR3 runs to 15 residues. Germline CDR1 and CDR2: SGDLS and YYNGEE.

This sequence joins TRBV2 and TRBJ2-7; tentatively, D is TRBD1 or TRBD2 (5 bases each). Germline V CDR1 and CDR2: SNHLY, FYNNEI. V lost 1 base, J lost 0 bases, and 13 bases lay in between. The CDR3 sequence is 16 residues long. The CDR3 DNA reads as TGTGCCAGCAGTGAAGTTCGGGGACCGAGCTCCTACGAGCAGTACTTC. Residues: CASSEVRGPSSYEQYF. Filled out from reference TRBV2 and TRBJ2-7, the complete variable domain reads EPEVTQTPSHQVTQMGQEVILRCVPISNHLYFYWYRQILGQKVEFLVSFYNNEISEKSEIFDDQFSVERPDGSNFTLKIRSTKLEDSAMYFCASSEVRGPSSYEQYFGPGTRLTVT.

There are many counts of this clonotype. The V and J genes are TRBV12-3 or TRBV12-4 and TRBJ2-7, with D tentatively TRBD1 or TRBD2 (6 bases each). V was clipped by 5 bases and J by 7 bases, with 18 bases between them. The CDR3 loop spans 14 amino acids. CDR3 sequence: CASSRGVGEGEQYF. The CDR3 nucleotides read TGTGCCAGCAGTAGGGGGGTAGGAGAGGGGGAGCAGTACTTC.

This clonotype was recorded a few times. The rearrangement joins TRBV20-1 to TRBJ2-3, with 7 bases aligning to TRBD2. The CDR3 loop spans 12 amino acids. In germline, CDR1 is DFQATT, CDR2 SNEGSKA (reference sequence). Trimming at V came to 7 bases and at J to 0 bases, leaving 1 base not matched to a gene. As DNA, the CDR3 is TGCAGTGTAGCGGGTAGCACAGATACGCAGTATTTT. Its protein product is CSVAGSTDTQYF.